What follows are 13 T cell receptor beta chains derived from one specimen sequenced in a study of a mutant IDH1 vaccine in newly diagnosed glioma. Only in-frame clones appear in the TCRdb table, and some are missing; sequencing was by immunoSEQ multiplex PCR. The data show about 66,000 clones, about 86% seen once. The time point is: baseline, week 1 (first vaccination visit). Treatment indicated: pre-vaccination baseline after standard-of-care therapy. The sample was PBMCs, taken from a glioma patient treated with radiotherapy, temozolomide or both. Receptors originate from a man younger than 45 with glioma.

The chain joins TRBV2 to TRBJ2-1; D might be TRBD1 (5 bases). V dropped 3 bases and J dropped 8 bases, with 14 bases sitting between them. Germline V CDR1 and CDR2: SNHLY, FYNNEI. The CDR3 consists of 14 residues. The CDR3 coding sequence is TGTGCCAGCAGTGACAGGGCCGAGACGGATGAGCAGTTCTTC. This codes for CASSDRAETDEQFF.

This chain joins TRBV9 and TRBJ2-3; D possibly corresponds to TRBD2 (6 bases). V was clipped by 3 bases and J by 7 bases, with 21 bases between them. This CDR3 is built from 16 residues. Germline values: CDR1 SGDLS, CDR2 YYNGEE. The CDR3 sequence: CASSARWGDPRHTQYF. In DNA, the CDR3 is TGTGCCAGCAGCGCTCGTTGGGGGGACCCCAGGCATACGCAGTATTTT.

The rearrangement uses TRBV5-1 and TRBJ2-7; D is unclear. The CDR3 length is 12 residues. Germline V lookup: CDR1 SGHRS, CDR2 YFSETQ. V dropped 4 bases and J dropped 0 bases, with 5 bases sitting between them. In DNA, the CDR3 is TGCGCCAGCAGCCGCACCTCCTACGAGCAGTACTTC. Translation gives CASSRTSYEQYF.

This chain links TRBV11-3 with TRBJ2-7, with D perhaps matching TRBD1 (5 bases). The CDR3 spans 14 residues. V lost 1 base, J lost 2 bases, and 9 bases lay in between. Germline loops: CDR1 SGHNT, CDR2 YENEEA. The CDR3 loop is CASSLGQGPYEQYF. The CDR3 coding sequence is TGTGCCAGCAGCTTAGGCCAGGGCCCCTACGAGCAGTACTTC.

CDR3 DNA: TGTGCCTGGAGTGTACTGGGGACAGGGGACGAAAAACTGTTTTTT. As protein: CAWSVLGTGDEKLFF. This chain connects TRBV30 to TRBJ1-4; TRBD1 agrees at 10 bases. Looked up from germline, CDR1 is GTSNPN and CDR2 is SVGIG (reference sequence). The CDR3 sequence is 15 residues long. The ends lost 0 bases at V and 8 bases at J; junction bases unmatched: 6.

The rearrangement uses TRBV5-1 and TRBJ1-1; a possible D gene is TRBD1 (5 bases). Germline CDR1 reads SGHRS; CDR2 reads YFSETQ. This CDR3 spans 11 amino acids. Trimming removed 4 bases at V and 8 bases at J, with 9 bases between. This CDR3 is CASSIGHEAFF. The DNA for the CDR3 is TGCGCCAGCAGCATTGGACACGAAGCTTTCTTT.

This rearrangement joins TRBV6-6 to TRBJ2-6; D gene uncertain. The CDR3 is 15 amino acids. Germline CDR1 is MNHNY and CDR2 is SVGAGI (reference sequence). V lost 2 bases and J 4 bases, leaving 9 bases between the germline ends. CDR3 loop: CASSYKSGGANVLTF. CDR3 bases: TGTGCCAGCAGTTACAAATCCGGAGGGGCCAACGTCCTGACTTTC.

Here the CDR3 reads CASSREQGAAGNQPQHF. The CDR3 bases are TGTGCCAGCAGCCGAGAACAGGGGGCGGCGGGCAATCAGCCCCAGCATTTT. The chain is built from TRBV7-9 and TRBJ1-5, with TRBD1 matching 9 bases. CDR3 length equals 17 residues. Germline V gives CDR1 SEHNR, CDR2 FQNEAQ (reference sequence). J lost 2 bases, V lost 5 bases, and 10 bases had no gene match.

The chain links TRBV10-2 to TRBJ1-2; 7 nucleotides align to TRBD1. The CDR3 is 16 residues long. J gave up 5 bases and V 5 bases, and 14 bases lay outside the gene matches. The germline V gene encodes CDR1 WSHSY and CDR2 SAAADI. CDR3 region: CASSKFSETGTYGYTF. The CDR3 nucleotides read TGCGCCAGCAGTAAATTCTCCGAGACAGGGACGTATGGCTACACCTTC.

This rearrangement joins TRBV28 to TRBJ2-7; D possibly corresponds to TRBD2 (5 bases). V lost 11 bases, J lost 1 base, and 12 bases lay in between. CDR1 is MDHEN and CDR2 is SYDVKM in the germline V gene. CDR3 length: 12 amino acids. The CDR3 protein is CAVGELSYEQYF. CDR3 DNA: TGTGCCGTCGGGGAACTTTCCTACGAGCAGTACTTC.

The chain links TRBV6-5 to TRBJ2-5; perhaps TRBD1 as D (5 bases). The J call may be mistaken, given a closer DNA end match to TRBJ2-7. CDR1 and CDR2 from the germline V gene are MNHEY and SVGAGI. This CDR3 has 13 residues. CDR3 amino acids: CASRKGATYEQYF. The CDR3 DNA reads as TGTGCCAGCAGGAAAGGGGCAACCTACGAGCAGTACTTC.

V usage is TRBV4-1 and J usage is TRBJ1-5; 7 bases map to TRBD1. Per the germline V gene, CDR1 is MGHRA and CDR2 is YSYEKL. CDR3 length equals 16 residues. V trimming: 4 bases; J trimming: 2 bases; junction bases outside the gene matches: 8. CDR3 loop: CASSPNTGVGNQPQHF. CDR3 bases: TGCGCCAGCAGCCCTAATACAGGGGTAGGCAATCAGCCCCAGCATTTT.

This clone was seen a single time. This chain links TRBV4-1 with TRBJ2-5; TRBD1 agrees at 9 bases. This CDR3 has 16 amino acids. The junction had 9 bases not matched to a gene; V was cut back by 3 bases and J by 4 bases. Germline CDR1 is MGHRA and CDR2 is YSYEKL. CDR3 bases: TGCGCCAGCAGCCAGTCCGGGACAGGGAGGGGAGAGACCCAGTACTTC. Its translation is CASSQSGTGRGETQYF.